This T cell receptor beta chain derives from a study of OX40 agonist ivuxolimab in advanced cancers. Turning to the overall study: Ivuxolimab, which targeted the costimulatory receptor OX40 (CD134), was an agonistic, fully human IgG2 monoclonal antibody. Intravenous ivuxolimab was administered to patients every 2 weeks at six dose levels: 0.01, 0.1, 0.3, 1.5, 3 and 10 mg/kg. Of the approximately 50 dose-escalation patients, hepatocellular carcinoma was present in around 20, melanoma in some 15, renal cell carcinoma in 9 and head and neck cancer in 9. In the dose-escalation cohort, 82.7% of patients were male, and the mean age was approximately 60 years, with a range of about 23 to 85. Patients were allowed to have had prior anti-PD-1, anti-PD-L1 or anti-CTLA-4 therapy, and 40% to 45% of the dose-escalation patients had previously received checkpoint inhibitors. Three dose-escalation patients achieved partial responses, one with hepatocellular carcinoma and two with cutaneous melanoma. Peripheral TCRbeta sequencing was intended to test whether TCR sequence diversity was altered and clonal T-cell expansion was caused by ivuxolimab. The paper describes the monotherapy dose-escalation part (N of about 47 patients) of the phase I trial of ivuxolimab. Beyond this particular receptor, the publication reports: At doses from 0.1 to 3.0 mg/kg, clonal expansion was seen in both CD4+ and CD8+ blood T cells between baseline and week 6. Partial responders in the 0.1-3.0 mg/kg groups had among the lowest normalized peripheral clonal expansion, especially among CD8+ T cells. Low levels of normalized T-cell clonal expansion were also seen in some patients who did not respond. Antigen specificity was not determined for the clonally expanded peripheral T cells. After ivuxolimab, more expanded clones were found on average in CD8+ T cells than in CD4+ T cells.

A note on this clone: What antigen it recognizes has not been identified. No quality values exist for individual bases; no much larger clone is one base distant.

V lost 0 bases and J lost 4 bases; the stretch between them is 14 bases long. The CDR3 has 17 amino acids, counting the end cysteine and phenylalanine. Kept here is only the CDR3 DNA, which spans 51 bases and is read in frame from base 1. CDR1 SGHTS and CDR2 YDEGEE are derived from the germline V gene. For sequencing of the TCRbeta CDR3 region, genomic DNA was extracted from the sorted cells. TCRbeta CDR3 regions were sequenced using the immunoSEQ Assay. Here the immuneACCESS table is served through TCRdb, limited to in-frame sequences with V and J called. Missing clones are a known gap in these copies; in checked studies unresolved V genes cover under half, and the rest lacks a known reason. A total of about 91,000 clones appear in this sample, around nine tenths of them only once. Of the sample, about 0.5% falls within the top ten clones. The trial excluded patients who had a history of autoimmune disease or who were on systemic immunosuppression. Peripheral blood for TCR sequencing was collected from all dose cohorts at baseline, on cycle 4 day 1, and on cycle 7 day 1. Samples came from an open-label, multicenter, first-in-human phase I dose-escalation trial of ivuxolimab. The trial enrolled adults with locally advanced or metastatic head and neck squamous cell, hepatocellular, melanoma or renal cell carcinoma. Before TCR sequencing, CD4+ and CD8+ T cells were separately sorted from peripheral blood.

Sequences were derived from CD4+ or CD8+ T cells sorted from blood, sampled in a trial of the OX40 agonist ivuxolimab. The rearranged chain carries TRBV5-8 and TRBJ2-6, with a weak D call of TRBD1 (6 bases match). This clonotype was sampled from an adult with an advanced solid tumor such as melanoma, head and neck, liver or kidney cancer. The CDR3 corresponds to CASSLVLRGSGANVLTF. The nucleotides read TGTGCCAGCAGCTTGGTCCTCAGGGGTTCCGGGGCCAACGTCCTGACTTTC.